This T cell receptor (beta chain) derives from a study of vaccination and CD4 T cells after COVID-19. Turning to the study itself: With a range of 35 to 161, the median interval from diagnosis to drawing post-COVID samples was roughly 91 days.

This clonotype showed up just a few times. No antigen is known for it. Documented treatment: 10-day PBMC culture with coronavirus spike peptide pools or control peptides (ViraFEST assay). The study sequenced cultured CD4+ T cell DNA using the Oncomine TCR Beta short-read assay. TCRdb re-called the PCR reads through MiXCR, storing one row per CDR3 protein. The data contain roughly 12,000 distinct CDR3 sequences, about three fifths of them singletons. Losses at the gene ends were 5 bases for V and 5 bases for J; bases not matched to a gene: 5. The CDR3 spans 15 residues. CDR1 is MRHNA and CDR2 is SNTAGT in the germline V gene.

The rearrangement uses TRBV6-4 and TRBJ2-3; 12 bases align to TRBD2. Sequencing was carried out using CD4+ T cells from blood, cultured in vitro. This TCR was recovered from a human donor who had recovered from COVID-19. CDR3 nucleotides: TGTGCCAGCAGTAAACTAGCGGGAGGTATAGATACGCAGTATTTT. Its translation is CASSKLAGGIDTQYF.